These 31 T cell receptor beta chains came from one sample sequenced in a study of blood T cells in healthy people across ages. It was with a sample-barcoded 5' primer and a J-beta primer mix that a second PCR of about 6 to 12 cycles was run. TCRdb called the 5' RACE reads again in MiXCR, with one record for every CDR3 protein. Of hundreds of thousands of distinct CDR3 sequences in the sample, around 48% were seen once. The sample was blood. The receptors were gathered from a man aged 25 to 40 in good health.

The chain recombines TRBV29-1 with TRBJ1-1; weak D call: TRBD1 (5 bases). CDR3 length: 13 residues. V was cut by 7 bases and J by 6 bases, with 18 bases left in between. The germline V gene encodes CDR1 SQVTM and CDR2 ANQGSEA. The CDR3 loop is CSANKAGISEAFF. The DNA for the CDR3 is TGCAGCGCCAATAAAGCAGGGATTTCTGAAGCTTTCTTT.

The table lists this clonotype with a count of one. This chain uses TRBV29-1 with TRBJ1-1, with D possibly being TRBD1 (5 bases). The CDR3 length is 16 residues. The germline CDR1 and CDR2 sequences are SQVTM and ANQGSEA. Trimming pared 5 bases from V and 1 base from J, leaving 20 bases between. DNA of the CDR3: TGCAGCGTTCTCATGTGGGACCCCATGCAGAACACTGAAGCTTTCTTT. Translated: CSVLMWDPMQNTEAFF.

The chain has TRBV5-1 and TRBJ1-1, with a tentative D call TRBD1 (5 bases). Germline V CDR1 and CDR2: SGHRS, YFSETQ. Trimming took 4 bases from V and 0 from J, leaving 16 bases between them. The CDR3 sequence is 16 residues long. CDR3 sequence: CASSDLGGGMNTEAFF. CDR3 bases: TGCGCCAGCAGCGATTTGGGGGGAGGCATGAACACTGAAGCTTTCTTT. The complete variable domain, with remaining parts taken from reference TRBV5-1 and TRBJ1-1, reads KAGVTQTPRYLIKTRGQQVTLSCSPISGHRSVSWYQQTPGQGLQFLFEYFSETQRNKGNFPGRFSGRQFSNSRSEMNVSTLELGDSALYLCASSDLGGGMNTEAFFGQGTRLTVV.

CDR3 in amino acids: CASSPGLVETQYF. The CDR3 bases are TGCGCCAGCAGCCCGGGACTAGTAGAGACCCAGTACTTC. The chain has TRBV4-3 and TRBJ2-5; 8 bases match TRBD2. V shed 4 bases, J shed 4 bases, and the junction held 2 bases outside the gene matches. CDR1 LGHNA and CDR2 YSLEER come from the germline V gene. There are 13 residues in the CDR3.

The rearrangement links TRBV20-1 to TRBJ1-4; possibly TRBD1 for D (5 bases). Between the trimmed V and J ends, which lost 6 bases and 3 bases, there was a span of 14 bases. CDR1 and CDR2 (germline): DFQATT, SNEGSKA (reference sequence). This CDR3 has 14 residues. This CDR3 reads CSAIFPGANEKLFF. DNA of the CDR3: TGCAGTGCAATCTTTCCGGGGGCTAATGAAAAACTGTTTTTT.

The CDR3 DNA follows: TGTGCCAGCAGCGAGGCAGGCTTTGGGAATGAGCAGTTCTTC. Its translation: CASSEAGFGNEQFF. The chain links TRBV25-1 to TRBJ2-1, with D unresolved. Trimming stripped 6 bases from V and 7 bases from J, with 16 bases between. The CDR3 loop spans 14 amino acids. CDR1 is MGHDK, CDR2 SYGVNS, per germline.

The rearrangement joins TRBV10-3 to TRBJ2-3; D is unclear. V gave up 7 bases and J gave up 6 bases, with 11 bases separating them. CDR3 length equals 12 residues. The V gene's germline CDR1 is ENHRY and CDR2 SYGVKD. The DNA for the CDR3 is TGTGCCATCAAGGCAAGTGAGGATACGCAGTATTTT. This sequence encodes CAIKASEDTQYF.

The V call is TRBV27, the J call TRBJ1-1; no clear D. Germline values: CDR1 MNHEY, CDR2 SMNVEV (reference sequence). The CDR3 covers 14 residues. Trimming stripped 9 bases from V and 3 bases from J, with 17 bases between. The CDR3 coding sequence is TGTGCCAGTGGGATGCGGGGTCGGGACACTGAAGCTTTCTTT. Its translation: CASGMRGRDTEAFF.

This clonotype was seen a handful of times. This rearrangement joins TRBV7-2 to TRBJ2-3; 7 bases agree with TRBD1. Germline loops: CDR1 SGHTA, CDR2 FQGNSA. The CDR3 is made up of 16 amino acids. The V gene end was trimmed by 3 bases and the J gene end by 0 bases; junction bases not matched to a gene: 6. The DNA of the CDR3 is TGTGCCAGCAGCTTCGGGACAGCCTTTAGCACAGATACGCAGTATTTT. Its protein is CASSFGTAFSTDTQYF.

V usage is TRBV30 and J usage is TRBJ2-3; D possibly corresponds to TRBD2 (6 bases). There are 15 residues in the CDR3. Trimming shortened V by 8 bases and J by 2 bases, and 20 bases separated the two germline ends. The germline CDR1 and CDR2 sequences are GTSNPN and SVGIG (reference sequence). The chain's CDR3 is CARTHLGGSTDTQYF. CDR3 bases: TGTGCCCGAACCCACCTTGGGGGGTCCACAGATACGCAGTATTTT.

This clonotype has more than one count but fewer than ten. The V gene is TRBV29-1, the J gene TRBJ1-2; the D gene is possibly TRBD1 (6 bases). With 3 bases removed from V and 8 bases from J, the gap between germline ends came to 19 bases. CDR1 and CDR2 (germline): SQVTM, ANQGSEA. The CDR3 totals 14 residues. CDR3 bases: TGCAGCGTTGAGGGGCTCGGGCAGGGGCGCGGCTACACCTTC. Translating gives CSVEGLGQGRGYTF.

There are a few counts of this clonotype. The chain combines TRBV29-1 with TRBJ1-1, with D perhaps matching TRBD1 (5 bases). Germline loops: CDR1 SQVTM, CDR2 ANQGSEA. The CDR3 has 12 residues. Trimming stripped 4 bases from V and 2 bases from J, with 8 bases between. The CDR3 spells CSVGGQNTEAFF. In DNA form, the CDR3 reads TGCAGCGTTGGCGGACAAAACACTGAAGCTTTCTTT.

This sequence joins TRBV4-2 and TRBJ2-4; 9 bases are a match to TRBD2. The trim removed 1 base at V and 0 bases at J, leaving 7 bases unmatched. Germline V gene sequence: CDR1 LGHNA, CDR2 YNFKEQ. The CDR3 has 18 residues. The CDR3 nucleotides read TGTGCCAGCAGCCAAGTGCGGGAGGGGAAGGCAGCCAAAAACATTCAGTACTTC. Amino acid sequence: CASSQVREGKAAKNIQYF.

The sample holds a few counts of this clonotype. This chain connects TRBV28 to TRBJ1-1; D gene ambiguous. This CDR3 has 17 residues. The V end lost 3 bases, the J end lost 0 bases, and 17 bases lay between the germline ends. CDR1 and CDR2 from the germline V gene are MDHEN and SYDVKM. The CDR3 region has the DNA TGTGCCAGCAGTTTCGGACCAGAAGAGAACATGAACACTGAAGCTTTCTTT. This gives the protein CASSFGPEENMNTEAFF.

In its sample, this clonotype was seen a few times. This chain connects TRBV12-3 or TRBV12-4 to TRBJ2-3, with 12 nucleotides matching TRBD2. The CDR3 loop spans 16 amino acids. With V trimmed by 2 bases and J by 5 bases, 5 bases remained unmatched. The CDR3 loop reads CASSLSLAGGVDTQYF. CDR3 nucleotides: TGTGCCAGCAGTTTATCACTAGCGGGGGGTGTAGATACGCAGTATTTT.

This clonotype was seen a handful of times. The rearrangement links TRBV5-6 to TRBJ1-6; D not certain. Germline loops: CDR1 SGHDT, CDR2 YYEEEE. The length of the CDR3 is 16 residues. Trimming pared 4 bases from V and 5 bases from J, leaving 16 bases between. The CDR3 region is CASSPRIHTDNSPLHF. In DNA form, the CDR3 reads TGTGCCAGCAGCCCCCGGATCCATACCGATAATTCACCCCTCCACTTT.

The chain uses TRBV24-1 and TRBJ1-5; D not certain. The CDR3 runs 13 residues. In germline, CDR1 is KGHDR, CDR2 SFDVKD. The V and J ends lost 0 bases and 7 bases respectively, with 6 bases between them. DNA of the CDR3: TGTGCCACCAGTGATTTGCTAAGGCAGCCCCAGCATTTT. Amino acids: CATSDLLRQPQHF.

This clonotype was observed at least ten times. In nucleotides, the CDR3 is TGTGCCAGCAGCCACGGACTAGCGGCACACTACGAGCAGTACTTC. Its protein is CASSHGLAAHYEQYF. The chain uses TRBV3-1 and TRBJ2-7; TRBD2 matches at 10 bases. V lost 3 bases to trimming and J lost 3 bases; unmatched junction nucleotides: 5. Germline lookup yields CDR1 LGHDT and CDR2 YNNKEL (reference sequence). The CDR3 loop spans 15 amino acids.

This clonotype appeared a few times. The V call is TRBV5-1, the J call TRBJ1-2; TRBD1 matches 8 bases. The CDR3 is 14 residues long. J gave up 3 bases and V 4 bases, and 5 bases lay outside the gene matches. CDR1 is SGHRS, CDR2 YFSETQ, per germline. CDR3 nucleotides: TGCGCCAGCAGCCCTATGACAGGGGACTATGGCTACACCTTC. Residues: CASSPMTGDYGYTF. The full variable domain, rest sourced from reference TRBV5-1 and TRBJ1-2, is KAGVTQTPRYLIKTRGQQVTLSCSPISGHRSVSWYQQTPGQGLQFLFEYFSETQRNKGNFPGRFSGRQFSNSRSEMNVSTLELGDSALYLCASSPMTGDYGYTFGSGTRLTVV.

The chain has TRBV4-2 and TRBJ2-7, with D maybe TRBD2 (5 bases). Per the germline V gene, CDR1 is LGHNA and CDR2 is YNFKEQ. Trimming pared 0 bases from V and 3 bases from J, leaving 12 bases between. The CDR3 loop spans 15 amino acids. In DNA, the CDR3 is TGTGCCAGCAGCCAAGATCTCGGAGCGGTCTACGAGCAGTACTTC. Translation: CASSQDLGAVYEQYF.

Concerning this clonotype itself: Its ends do not fully match the called genes, so a read error is possible. The chain combines TRBV3-1 with TRBJ2-7; TRBD2 agrees at 9 bases. Germline CDR1 reads LGHDT; CDR2 reads YNNKEL (reference sequence). The CDR3 is 14 residues long. The CDR3 loop reads CASSKEGLALEQYF. The CDR3 DNA is TGTGCCAGCAGCAAAGAGGGACTAGCCCTCGAGCAGTACTTC.

The CDR3 DNA is TGTGCCAGCAGCGCTGAGATAGCGGGGTCCAATGAGCAGTTCTTC. Translated: CASSAEIAGSNEQFF. The chain uses TRBV7-3 and TRBJ2-1; TRBD2 matches 8 bases. V lost 5 bases and J lost 6; bases outside the gene matches: 9. The CDR3 extends over 15 amino acids. The V gene's germline CDR1 is SGHTA and CDR2 FQGTGA. The complete variable domain, with remaining parts taken from reference TRBV7-3 and TRBJ2-1, reads GAGVSQTPSNKVTEKGKYVELRCDPISGHTALYWYRQSLGQGPEFLIYFQGTGAADDSGLPNDRFFAVRPEGSVSTLKIQRTERGDSAVYLCASSAEIAGSNEQFFGPGTRLTVL.

This clonotype has a handful of counts. The V and J genes are TRBV7-2 and TRBJ2-3; D perhaps matches TRBD1 (6 bases). The CDR3 has 14 amino acids. Germline CDR1 SGHTA, CDR2 FQGNSA. The ends were cut back, 3 bases at V and 6 bases at J, with 13 bases in the middle. The CDR3 here is CASSLRWTADTQYF. CDR3 nucleotides: TGTGCCAGCAGCTTGAGGTGGACAGCCGATACGCAGTATTTT.

V gene TRBV19 combines with J gene TRBJ1-1; tentative D call: TRBD1 (5 bases). Per germline, CDR1 LNHDA and CDR2 SQIVND (reference sequence). The V gene lost 1 base and the J gene lost 0 bases, with 9 bases spanning the gap. The CDR3 is 15 residues long. This chain's CDR3 is CASSIVQAMNTEAFF. The CDR3 DNA sequence: TGTGCCAGTAGTATAGTACAGGCGATGAACACTGAAGCTTTCTTT.

This CDR3 reads CASSSSQRGFNEQFF. The CDR3, as DNA: TGTGCCAGCAGCTCTAGCCAGCGGGGGTTTAATGAGCAGTTCTTC. V and J are TRBV4-2 and TRBJ2-1, with 8 bases that match TRBD2. CDR3 length: 15 amino acids. V shed 5 bases, J shed 7 bases, and the junction held 10 bases outside the gene matches. The V gene's germline CDR1 is LGHNA and CDR2 YNFKEQ.

This sequence joins TRBV20-1 and TRBJ1-2, with TRBD1 matching 10 bases. CDR3 length: 12 amino acids. Germline CDR1 and CDR2: DFQATT and SNEGSKA (reference sequence). With 6 bases clipped from V and 3 bases from J, the junction kept 1 base outside the gene matches. The CDR3 sequence: CSAGTGDYGYTF. DNA for the CDR3: TGCAGTGCCGGGACAGGGGACTATGGCTACACCTTC.

This clonotype appeared once. The CDR3 bases are TGTGCCAGCAGTTACTCACCGGGACAGGCTATATACGAGCAGTACTTC. Encoded protein: CASSYSPGQAIYEQYF. J is TRBJ2-4 and V is TRBV6-2 or TRBV6-3, with TRBD1 matching over 8 bases. The J call may not be correct, given that the DNA end is closer to TRBJ2-7. Per the germline V gene, CDR1 is MNHEY and CDR2 is SVGEGT. The CDR3 runs 16 residues.

This clonotype was observed a few times. In nucleotides, the CDR3 is TGTGCCAGCAGTACCCGGGACAATGGCATTAATGGCTACACCTTC. Encoded protein: CASSTRDNGINGYTF. The chain couples TRBV6-2 or TRBV6-3 to TRBJ1-2; weak D call: TRBD1 (6 bases). Trimming took off 5 bases at V and 6 bases at J, with 19 bases between the two ends. The CDR3 loop spans 15 amino acids. The germline CDR1 and CDR2 sequences are MNHEY and SVGEGT.

V gene TRBV6-2 or TRBV6-3 combines with J gene TRBJ1-5; a possible D gene is TRBD1 (5 bases). CDR3 size: 14 residues. Germline V gene lookup returns CDR1 MNHEY and CDR2 SVGEGT. Trimming removed 5 bases from V and 9 bases from J, with 17 bases in between. CDR3 amino acids: CASSNGTPQWPQHF. The CDR3, as DNA: TGTGCCAGCAGTAACGGGACGCCCCAATGGCCCCAGCATTTT.

This clonotype was seen many times. The chain couples TRBV29-1 to TRBJ2-7, with 7 nucleotides matching TRBD1. Germline loops: CDR1 SQVTM, CDR2 ANQGSEA. V lost 4 bases to trimming and J lost 0 bases; unmatched junction nucleotides: 0. This CDR3 region has 12 residues. The CDR3 bases are TGCAGCGTTGGGGACAGCTCCTACGAGCAGTACTTC. The encoded protein is CSVGDSSYEQYF.

V usage is TRBV14 and J usage is TRBJ1-2; 11 bases are a match to TRBD1. J was trimmed by 6 bases and V by 4 bases; bases with no gene match: 7. The CDR3 is 15 amino acids. Germline CDR1 is SGHDN and CDR2 is FVKESK. The CDR3 nucleotides read TGTGCCAGCAGCCCTCGGACAGGGGGCTTGCATGGCTACACCTTC. Its translation is CASSPRTGGLHGYTF.